A single sample is the source of the 15 T cell receptor beta chains below, sequenced in a study of beta chain features in type 1 diabetes. Expressed TCRB transcripts were sequenced, since all the RNA that had been isolated was reverse transcribed. The data were produced by immunoSEQ multiplex PCR, yet TCRdb's version contains in-frame clones alone and is incomplete. Among hundreds of thousands of clones listed, roughly 13% were seen once. The source material was naive CD4+ T cells from blood. All receptors derive from a man between 18 and 35 years old in good health.

V gene TRBV11-3 combines with J gene TRBJ2-5; TRBD1 agrees at 10 bases. V gave up 5 bases and J gave up 5 bases; unmatched junction bases: 8. The CDR3 is 15 amino acids. Germline CDR1 SGHNT, CDR2 YENEEA. The CDR3 DNA reads as TGTGCCAGCAGCCAGAGACAGGGGGCGGGGGAGACCCAGTACTTC. It is translated as CASSQRQGAGETQYF.

The chain combines TRBV5-4 with TRBJ2-2; a possible D gene is TRBD1 (5 bases). Deletions cut 0 bases from V and 0 bases from J, with 9 bases between. In germline, CDR1 is SGHNT, CDR2 YYREEE (reference sequence). The CDR3 length is 16 residues. In nucleotides, the CDR3 is TGTGCCAGCAGCTTGGCACAGGTCGCGAACACCGGGGAGCTGTTTTTT. Residues: CASSLAQVANTGELFF.

This clone was counted a few times. V is TRBV15 and J is TRBJ1-2; maybe TRBD1 (6 bases). CDR3 length: 16 amino acids. Germline V lookup: CDR1 LNHNV, CDR2 YYDKDF (reference sequence). V shed 1 base and J shed 8 bases, with 20 bases lying between them. As DNA, the CDR3 is TGTGCCACCAGCAGAGGAGGGGGTAGGTTTGAGTCCGGCTACACCTTC. It encodes CATSRGGGRFESGYTF.

In its sample, this clone was seen a few times. This rearrangement joins TRBV5-1 to TRBJ2-2; 9 bases match TRBD1. The germline CDR1 and CDR2 sequences are SGHRS and YFSETQ. J gave up 6 bases and V 4 bases, and 7 bases lay outside the gene matches. CDR3 length equals 15 residues. The chain's CDR3 is CASSPGTGPAGELFF. DNA for the CDR3: TGCGCCAGCAGCCCCGGGACAGGGCCCGCCGGGGAGCTGTTTTTT. Using reference TRBV5-1 and TRBJ2-2 for the parts outside the CDR3, the full variable domain is KAGVTQTPRYLIKTRGQQVTLSCSPISGHRSVSWYQQTPGQGLQFLFEYFSETQRNKGNFPGRFSGRQFSNSRSEMNVSTLELGDSALYLCASSPGTGPAGELFFGEGSRLTVL.

This sequence joins TRBV13 and TRBJ2-5, with 8 bases aligning to TRBD1. This CDR3 is built from 15 residues. V trimming: 3 bases; J trimming: 3 bases; junction bases outside the gene matches: 6. Germline values: CDR1 PRHDT, CDR2 FYEKMQ (reference sequence). CDR3 in amino acids: CASSFPQDREETQYF. The CDR3 nucleotides are TGTGCCAGCAGCTTCCCCCAGGACAGGGAAGAGACCCAGTACTTC. The variable domain in full, completed from reference TRBV13 and TRBJ2-5, reads AAGVIQSPRHLIKEKRETATLKCYPIPRHDTVYWYQQGPGQDPQFLISFYEKMQSDKGSIPDRFSAQQFSDYHSELNMSSLELGDSALYFCASSFPQDREETQYFGPGTRLLVL.

The chain carries TRBV30 and TRBJ1-1; 7 bases match TRBD1. This CDR3 region has 14 residues. Germline lookup yields CDR1 GTSNPN and CDR2 SVGIG (reference sequence). J was trimmed by 1 base and V by 2 bases; bases with no gene match: 4. CDR3 sequence reads: CAWSLRQGNTEAFF. The CDR3 DNA reads as TGTGCCTGGAGTCTTAGACAGGGGAACACTGAAGCTTTCTTT.

This clone was picked up a small number of times. This CDR3 is also generated by other DNA sequences in the sample. The CDR3 nucleotides read TGTGCCAGCAGCTTAGGCGGGGCCTCCTACGAGCAGTACTTC. Its protein is CASSLGGASYEQYF. The chain is built from TRBV7-2 and TRBJ2-7; a possible D gene is TRBD2 (6 bases). Germline V CDR1 and CDR2: SGHTA, FQGNSA. This CDR3 is 14 amino acids long. Trimming removed 1 base at V and 0 bases at J, with 7 bases between. Filled out from reference TRBV7-2 and TRBJ2-7, the complete variable domain reads GAGVSQSPSNKVTEKGKDVELRCDPISGHTALYWYRQSLGQGLEFLIYFQGNSAPDKSGLPSDRFSAERTGGSVSTLTIQRTQQEDSAVYLCASSLGGASYEQYFGPGTRLTVT.

The rearrangement uses TRBV30 and TRBJ1-1; 9 nucleotides align to TRBD1. The junction had 3 bases not matched to a gene; V was cut back by 3 bases and J by 4 bases. Germline loops: CDR1 GTSNPN, CDR2 SVGIG (reference sequence). The CDR3 contains 13 residues. Written as DNA, the CDR3 is TGTGCCTGGAGCAAGACAGGGGGCACTGAAGCTTTCTTT. Encoded protein: CAWSKTGGTEAFF.

The CDR3 DNA reads as TGTGCCAGCAGTGAGGGGACAGGGGGTAGCAATCAGCCCCAGCATTTT. This translates into CASSEGTGGSNQPQHF. V and J are TRBV6-1 and TRBJ1-5; the match to TRBD1 covers 11 bases. V was clipped by 3 bases and J by 0 bases; unmatched bases: 1. CDR1 and CDR2 (germline): MNHNS, SASEGT. The CDR3 covers 16 residues.

This clone was detected only a few times. The V gene is TRBV4-3, the J gene TRBJ2-3, with 8 nucleotides matching TRBD1. V gave up 0 bases and J gave up 4 bases; unmatched junction bases: 6. This CDR3 is 16 amino acids long. CDR1 LGHNA and CDR2 YSLEER come from the germline V gene. The DNA of the CDR3 is TGCGCCAGCAGCCAAGATGGGGCAGGGGGCGCAGATACGCAGTATTTT. Residues: CASSQDGAGGADTQYF.

This clone was picked up a small number of times. V usage is TRBV5-1 and J usage is TRBJ1-3; no definite D call. This CDR3 has 17 amino acids. V lost 2 bases and J lost 1, with 16 bases in between. Germline CDR1 and CDR2: SGHRS and YFSETQ. Here the CDR3 DNA reads TGCGCCAGCAGCTTATTCGGACGATCGGGGTCTGGAAACACCATATATTTT. Translated: CASSLFGRSGSGNTIYF.

This clone has more than one count but fewer than ten. The rearrangement links TRBV6-5 to TRBJ1-5; D not certain. V dropped 8 bases and J dropped 7 bases, with 18 bases sitting between them. Germline lookup yields CDR1 MNHEY and CDR2 SVGAGI. The CDR3 runs 14 residues. The CDR3 region is CASRAPGGYQPQHF. The CDR3 nucleotides are TGTGCCAGCCGAGCGCCGGGAGGATACCAGCCCCAGCATTTT.

This clone was counted between two and nine times. The CDR3 region is CASSLVAGLNNEQFF. CDR3 in DNA: TGTGCCAGCAGCTTGGTAGCGGGGCTCAACAATGAGCAGTTCTTC. The V and J genes are TRBV5-5 and TRBJ2-1, with 8 bases aligning to TRBD2. The CDR3 loop spans 15 amino acids. V lost 0 bases, J lost 5 bases, and 4 bases stayed unmatched. CDR1 is SGHKS, CDR2 YYEKEE, per germline (reference sequence).

This clone has a handful of counts. The chain carries TRBV30 and TRBJ1-6; D gene ambiguous. Germline V gene sequence: CDR1 GTSNPN, CDR2 SVGIG (reference sequence). The CDR3 extends over 13 amino acids. V was clipped by 1 base and J by 10 bases, with 11 bases between them. The CDR3 DNA reads as TGTGCCTGGAGTGAGCTGGTCAAATCACCCCTCCACTTT. Translation: CAWSELVKSPLHF.

This clone was seen a few times. The chain has TRBV9 and TRBJ2-1; TRBD1 matches at 7 bases. CDR3 length: 15 amino acids. CDR1 and CDR2 (germline): SGDLS, YYNGEE. V was pared by 1 base and J by 8 bases, with 9 bases of the junction left unmatched. In DNA, the CDR3 is TGTGCCAGCAGCGTACAGACAGGGCCTTGGGATGAGCAGTTCTTC. Its translation: CASSVQTGPWDEQFF. The whole variable domain, filled in from reference TRBV9 and TRBJ2-1, reads DSGVTQTPKHLITATGQRVTLRCSPRSGDLSVYWYQQSLDQGLQFLIQYYNGEERAKGNILERFSAQQFPDLHSELNLSSLELGDSALYFCASSVQTGPWDEQFFGPGTRLTVL.